Shown below are 22 T cell receptor beta chains from a single sample sequenced in a study of blood T cells in healthy people across ages. A second roughly 7 to 12 cycle PCR used barcoded and J-beta primers. TCRdb reprocessed the 5' RACE reads with MiXCR, giving one entry per CDR3 protein. Seen here are about 1.8 million distinct CDR3 sequences, roughly 52% observed once, and the top ten hold around 2.1%. Specimen: blood. The receptor set was obtained from a woman in her forties in good health.

The rearrangement joins TRBV6-5 to TRBJ2-1; 7 bases align to TRBD1. The germline V gene encodes CDR1 MNHEY and CDR2 SVGAGI. CDR3 size: 15 residues. The J segment lost 10 bases and the V segment lost 5 bases, leaving 14 bases of the junction unmatched. The CDR3 is CASSTPTGTSYEQFF. The CDR3 region has the DNA TGTGCCAGCAGTACCCCGACAGGGACCTCCTACGAGCAGTTCTTC.

This chain links TRBV7-9 with TRBJ1-4; 8 bases are shared with TRBD1. The germline V gene encodes CDR1 SEHNR and CDR2 FQNEAQ (reference sequence). This CDR3 has 13 amino acids. The V gene end was trimmed by 3 bases and the J gene end by 6 bases; junction bases not matched to a gene: 0. The CDR3 protein is CASSLTGDEKLFF. The CDR3 region has the DNA TGTGCCAGCAGCTTGACAGGGGATGAAAAACTGTTTTTT.

The chain has TRBV7-2 and TRBJ2-2; D is unresolved. Germline lookup yields CDR1 SGHTA and CDR2 FQGNSA. The CDR3 has 15 residues. The V end lost 1 base, the J end lost 5 bases, and 11 bases lay between the germline ends. The CDR3 DNA reads TGTGCCAGCAGCTTAGACGGCAGGACGACCGGGGAGCTGTTTTTT. Its protein product is CASSLDGRTTGELFF.

The chain couples TRBV19 to TRBJ2-1, with TRBD2 identical over 14 bases. V lost 6 bases to trimming and J lost 5 bases; unmatched junction nucleotides: 3. The CDR3 has 15 amino acids. CDR1 and CDR2 from the germline V gene are LNHDA and SQIVND (reference sequence). The CDR3, as DNA: TGTGCCAGTAGGCAGACTAGCGGGGGGGACAATGAGCAGTTCTTC. It is translated as CASRQTSGGDNEQFF.

This chain uses TRBV20-1 with TRBJ1-6; 10 bases align to TRBD1. From germline, CDR1 is DFQATT and CDR2 SNEGSKA (reference sequence). The V segment lost 0 bases and the J segment 4 bases; nucleotides outside the gene matches: 9. CDR3 length equals 18 residues. CDR3 region: CSARDSRTGGLYNSPLHF. The DNA of the CDR3 is TGCAGTGCTAGAGACTCCAGGACAGGGGGATTATATAATTCACCCCTCCACTTT.

This clonotype has only a few counts. The rearrangement uses TRBV7-2 and TRBJ2-1; D is tentatively TRBD1 or TRBD2 (6 bases each). CDR1 is SGHTA, CDR2 FQGNSA, per germline. The CDR3 is 12 amino acids. V was pared by 10 bases and J by 9 bases, with 16 bases between. The CDR3, as DNA: TGTGCCATCCAAAGGGGGACTGGTGAGCAGTTCTTC. Translation gives CAIQRGTGEQFF.

This clonotype turned up a few times. The V gene is TRBV6-2 or TRBV6-3, the J gene TRBJ2-3, with 8 bases aligning to TRBD1. CDR3 length: 14 amino acids. Germline CDR1 and CDR2: MNHEY and SVGEGT. V was pared by 8 bases and J by 6 bases, with 10 bases of the junction left unmatched. CDR3 in amino acids: CASGRTGTIDTQYF. The CDR3 nucleotides are TGTGCCAGCGGAAGGACAGGGACGATCGATACGCAGTATTTT.

This clonotype appeared a few times. This chain uses TRBV29-1 with TRBJ2-1, with D perhaps matching TRBD2 (6 bases). V gave up 7 bases and J gave up 1 base, with 14 bases separating them. This CDR3 region has 14 residues. Germline V gives CDR1 SQVTM, CDR2 ANQGSEA. As DNA, the CDR3 is TGCAGCGGGGCGGGGAGCACATCCTACAATGAGCAGTTCTTC. Its protein is CSGAGSTSYNEQFF.

V and J are TRBV6-5 and TRBJ1-1; no definite D call. V lost 2 bases and J 4 bases, leaving 11 bases between the germline ends. The CDR3 totals 14 residues. In germline, CDR1 is MNHEY, CDR2 SVGAGI. The CDR3 DNA follows: TGTGCCAGCAGTTACGACCCAAAGGGCACTGAAGCTTTCTTT. This codes for CASSYDPKGTEAFF.

The V call is TRBV6-2 or TRBV6-3, the J call TRBJ1-5, with TRBD1 identical over 7 bases. CDR1 is MNHEY and CDR2 is SVGEGT in the germline V gene. The CDR3 loop spans 19 amino acids. Trimming took 8 bases from V and 0 from J; bases not matched to a gene: 19. CDR3 region: CASGDRVNVEGYSNQPQHF. In DNA, the CDR3 is TGTGCCAGCGGCGACAGGGTGAACGTAGAGGGGTATAGCAATCAGCCCCAGCATTTT.

The V call is TRBV5-1, the J call TRBJ2-1; TRBD2 aligns across 9 bases. The CDR3 has 16 amino acids. CDR1 is SGHRS, CDR2 YFSETQ, per germline. Losses at the gene ends were 4 bases for V and 5 bases for J; bases not matched to a gene: 10. CDR3 region: CASSLVIAGADNEQFF. CDR3 DNA sequence: TGCGCCAGCAGCCTTGTAATAGCGGGGGCGGACAATGAGCAGTTCTTC.

The rearrangement joins TRBV27 to TRBJ2-3; the match to TRBD2 covers 14 bases. J lost 6 bases, V lost 3 bases, and 8 bases had no gene match. This CDR3 is built from 17 residues. Germline CDR1 is MNHEY and CDR2 is SMNVEV (reference sequence). CDR3 sequence reads: CASSLGTSGGPRDTQYF. The DNA of the CDR3 is TGTGCCAGCAGTTTGGGGACTAGCGGGGGCCCCCGGGATACGCAGTATTTT.

The chain employs TRBV11-2 and TRBJ2-4, with 9 nucleotides matching TRBD2. Germline CDR1 reads SGHAT; CDR2 reads FQNNGV. Losses at the gene ends were 0 bases for V and 9 bases for J; bases not matched to a gene: 3. The CDR3 runs to 14 residues. The CDR3 nucleotides are TGTGCCAGCAGCTTAGAAGCGGGGGGCGGCATTCAGTACTTC. Its protein product is CASSLEAGGGIQYF.

V and J are TRBV29-1 and TRBJ2-1; 11 bases align to TRBD1. With V trimmed by 5 bases and J by 7 bases, 16 bases remained unmatched. There are 17 residues in the CDR3. Looked up from germline, CDR1 is SQVTM and CDR2 is ANQGSEA. CDR3 sequence (DNA): TGCAGCGTTCGACAAAGGACAGGGGGCAACCCCCCGAATGAGCAGTTCTTC. This encodes CSVRQRTGGNPPNEQFF.

V usage is TRBV2 and J usage is TRBJ2-4; D perhaps matches TRBD2 (5 bases). Deletions cut 7 bases from V and 0 bases from J, with 13 bases between. The CDR3 length is 15 residues. The V gene's germline CDR1 is SNHLY and CDR2 FYNNEI. The CDR3: CASKEVALAKNIQYF. In nucleotides, the CDR3 is TGTGCCAGCAAGGAGGTAGCACTAGCCAAAAACATTCAGTACTTC.

J is TRBJ2-3 and V is TRBV20-1; the D gene is possibly TRBD1 (6 bases). Germline-derived CDR1 and CDR2 are DFQATT and SNEGSKA (reference sequence). With 6 bases removed from V and 2 bases from J, the gap between germline ends came to 15 bases. The CDR3 runs 14 residues. The DNA for the CDR3 is TGCAGTGCCACAGGGAATTCGGACACAGATACGCAGTATTTT. Protein: CSATGNSDTDTQYF.

The V call is TRBV7-6, the J call TRBJ2-7; possibly TRBD2 for D (6 bases). The CDR3 contains 18 residues. The V end lost 6 bases, the J end lost 2 bases, and 26 bases lay between the germline ends. Germline values: CDR1 SGHVS, CDR2 FNYEAQ. CDR3 in DNA: TGTGCCAGCAGTTATGGGTTCCTAACCGGGACTGTCACCTACGAGCAGTACTTC. The encoded protein is CASSYGFLTGTVTYEQYF. Using reference TRBV7-6 and TRBJ2-7 for the parts outside the CDR3, the full variable domain is GAGVSQSPRYKVTKRGQDVALRCDPISGHVSLYWYRQALGQGPEFLTYFNYEAQQDKSGLPNDRFSAERPEGSISTLTIQRTEQRDSAMYRCASSYGFLTGTVTYEQYFGPGTRLTVT.

The chain couples TRBV6-6 to TRBJ1-2; D might be TRBD1 (6 bases). There are 13 residues in the CDR3. Germline V lookup: CDR1 MNHNY, CDR2 SVGAGI (reference sequence). V lost 5 bases and J lost 4, with 11 bases in between. For the CDR3, the DNA is TGTGCCAGCAGTGCAACAGGGTCCTATGGCTACACCTTC. This encodes CASSATGSYGYTF.

A few counts support this clonotype. The CDR3 here is CASRSREGQGNYEQYF. The DNA of the CDR3 is TGCGCCAGCAGATCCCGTGAAGGACAGGGGAACTACGAGCAGTACTTC. V gene TRBV5-1 combines with J gene TRBJ2-7, with 9 bases aligning to TRBD1. This CDR3 has 16 residues. Germline CDR1 and CDR2: SGHRS and YFSETQ. The V gene end was trimmed by 5 bases and the J gene end by 3 bases; junction bases not matched to a gene: 12. Variable domain in full (rest from reference TRBV5-1 and TRBJ2-7): KAGVTQTPRYLIKTRGQQVTLSCSPISGHRSVSWYQQTPGQGLQFLFEYFSETQRNKGNFPGRFSGRQFSNSRSEMNVSTLELGDSALYLCASRSREGQGNYEQYFGPGTRLTVT.

V usage is TRBV12-3 or TRBV12-4 and J usage is TRBJ2-3; 12 bases fit TRBD2. CDR3 length: 15 amino acids. Trimming cost V 6 bases and J 7 bases; bases outside gene matches: 8. CDR3: CASRASGGALNTQYF. The DNA for the CDR3 is TGTGCCAGCAGGGCTAGCGGGGGGGCCCTAAATACGCAGTATTTT.

This clonotype was counted only a few times. The chain recombines TRBV6-5 with TRBJ2-3; possibly TRBD1 for D (5 bases). Trimming took off 0 bases at V and 5 bases at J, with 18 bases between the two ends. CDR3 length equals 17 residues. Per the germline V gene, CDR1 is MNHEY and CDR2 is SVGAGI. Here the CDR3 DNA reads TGTGCCAGCAGTTACTCGTCCACAGGTGCCAGGAGAGATACGCAGTATTTT. It codes for CASSYSSTGARRDTQYF.

This clonotype turned up a few times. V is TRBV27 and J is TRBJ2-7, with D possibly TRBD1 on 5 matching bases. The V end was cut by 5 bases, the J end by 3 bases, with 17 bases between. CDR3 length: 15 amino acids. The germline CDR1 and CDR2 sequences are MNHEY and SMNVEV (reference sequence). CDR3 bases: TGTGCCAGCAGTCCCATGACAGAGAGCTTCTACGAGCAGTACTTC. This encodes CASSPMTESFYEQYF.